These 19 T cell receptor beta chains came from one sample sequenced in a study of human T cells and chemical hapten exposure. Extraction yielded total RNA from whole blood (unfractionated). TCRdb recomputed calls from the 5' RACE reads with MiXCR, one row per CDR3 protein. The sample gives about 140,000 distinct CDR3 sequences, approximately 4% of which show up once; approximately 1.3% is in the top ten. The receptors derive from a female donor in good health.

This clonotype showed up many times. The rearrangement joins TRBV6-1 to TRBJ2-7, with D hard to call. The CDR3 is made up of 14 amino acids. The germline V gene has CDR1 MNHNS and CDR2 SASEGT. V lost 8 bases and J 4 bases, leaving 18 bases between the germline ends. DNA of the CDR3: TGTGCCAGCGCCCTAGAGGAGCGCTTGTACGAGCAGTACTTC. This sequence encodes CASALEERLYEQYF.

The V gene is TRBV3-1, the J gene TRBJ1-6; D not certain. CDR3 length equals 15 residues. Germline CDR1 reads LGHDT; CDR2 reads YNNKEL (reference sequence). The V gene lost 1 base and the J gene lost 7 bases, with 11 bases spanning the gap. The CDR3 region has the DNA TGTGCCAGCAGCCAAGTGGTACAACCAAATTCACCCCTCCACTTT. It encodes CASSQVVQPNSPLHF.

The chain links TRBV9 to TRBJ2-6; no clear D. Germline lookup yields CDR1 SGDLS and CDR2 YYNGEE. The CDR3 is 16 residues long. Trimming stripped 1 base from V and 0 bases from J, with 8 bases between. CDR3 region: CASSVSISSGANVLTF. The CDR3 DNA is TGTGCCAGCAGCGTATCCATCAGCTCTGGGGCCAACGTCCTGACTTTC.

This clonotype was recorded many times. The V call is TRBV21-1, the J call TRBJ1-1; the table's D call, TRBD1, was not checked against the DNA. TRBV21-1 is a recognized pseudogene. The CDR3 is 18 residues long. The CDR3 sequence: CASRFGTGQEYLNTEAFF. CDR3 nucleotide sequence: TGTGCCAGCAGGTTTGGAACGGGACAGGAATACTTGAACACTGAAGCTTTCTTT.

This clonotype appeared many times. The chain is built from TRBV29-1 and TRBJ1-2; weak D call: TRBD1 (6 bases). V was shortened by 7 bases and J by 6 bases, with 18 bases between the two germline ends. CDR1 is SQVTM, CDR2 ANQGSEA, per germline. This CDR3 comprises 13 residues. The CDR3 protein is CSGGHPLGNGYTF. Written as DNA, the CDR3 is TGCAGCGGGGGACACCCTCTCGGGAATGGCTACACCTTC.

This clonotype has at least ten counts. CDR3 sequence reads: CSVDESTDTQYF. In DNA form, the CDR3 reads TGCAGCGTCGATGAAAGCACAGATACGCAGTATTTT. The chain couples TRBV29-1 to TRBJ2-3; D is unresolved. CDR3 length: 12 residues. Trimming shortened V by 6 bases and J by 0 bases, and 7 bases separated the two germline ends. Germline CDR1 is SQVTM and CDR2 is ANQGSEA.

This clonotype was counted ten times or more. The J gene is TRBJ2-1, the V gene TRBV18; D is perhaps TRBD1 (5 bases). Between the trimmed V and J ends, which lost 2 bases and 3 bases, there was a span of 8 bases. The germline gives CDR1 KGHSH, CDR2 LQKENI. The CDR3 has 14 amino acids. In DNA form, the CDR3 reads TGTGCCAGCTCACCAGGACATTTCTACAATGAGCAGTTCTTC. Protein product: CASSPGHFYNEQFF.

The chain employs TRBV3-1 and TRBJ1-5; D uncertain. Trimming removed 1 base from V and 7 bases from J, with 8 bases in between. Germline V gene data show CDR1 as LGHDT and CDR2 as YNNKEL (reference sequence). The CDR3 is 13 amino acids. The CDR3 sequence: CASSQAGRQPQHF. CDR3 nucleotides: TGTGCCAGCAGCCAAGCAGGACGCCAGCCCCAGCATTTT.

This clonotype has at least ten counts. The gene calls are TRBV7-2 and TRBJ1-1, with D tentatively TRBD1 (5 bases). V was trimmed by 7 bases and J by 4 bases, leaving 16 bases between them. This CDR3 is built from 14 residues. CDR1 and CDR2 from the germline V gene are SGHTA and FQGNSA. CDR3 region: CASITNRGGTEAFF. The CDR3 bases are TGTGCCAGCATAACCAATCGGGGGGGCACTGAAGCTTTCTTT.

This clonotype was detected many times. The CDR3 DNA follows: TGCGCCAGCAGCTTCCTGCAGAACACTGAAGCTTTCTTT. Its translation: CASSFLQNTEAFF. The V gene is TRBV5-1, the J gene TRBJ1-1; D gene ambiguous. Germline V gene data show CDR1 as SGHRS and CDR2 as YFSETQ. Trimming removed 2 bases from V and 1 base from J, with 6 bases in between. This CDR3 spans 13 amino acids. The variable domain in full, with the rest retrieved from reference TRBV5-1 and TRBJ1-1, is KAGVTQTPRYLIKTRGQQVTLSCSPISGHRSVSWYQQTPGQGLQFLFEYFSETQRNKGNFPGRFSGRQFSNSRSEMNVSTLELGDSALYLCASSFLQNTEAFFGQGTRLTVV.

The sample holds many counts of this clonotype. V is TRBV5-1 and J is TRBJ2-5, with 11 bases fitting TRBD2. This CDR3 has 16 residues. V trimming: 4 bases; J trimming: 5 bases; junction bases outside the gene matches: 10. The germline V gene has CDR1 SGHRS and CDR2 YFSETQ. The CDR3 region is CASSPRSGGAMETQYF. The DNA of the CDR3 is TGCGCCAGCAGCCCGCGTAGCGGGGGGGCTATGGAGACCCAGTACTTC.

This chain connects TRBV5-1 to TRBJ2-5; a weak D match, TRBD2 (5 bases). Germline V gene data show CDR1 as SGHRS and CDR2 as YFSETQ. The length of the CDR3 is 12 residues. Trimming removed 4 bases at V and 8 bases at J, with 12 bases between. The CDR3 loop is CASSDTRFTQYF. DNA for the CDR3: TGCGCCAGCAGCGATACTAGATTCACCCAGTACTTC.

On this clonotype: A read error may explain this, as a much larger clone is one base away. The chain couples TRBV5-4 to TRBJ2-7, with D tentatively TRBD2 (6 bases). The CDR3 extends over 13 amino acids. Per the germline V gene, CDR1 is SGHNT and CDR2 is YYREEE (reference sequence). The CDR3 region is CASSLWDSDEQYF. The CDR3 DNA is TGTGCCAGCAGCTTGTGGGACTCCGACGAGCAGTACTTC.

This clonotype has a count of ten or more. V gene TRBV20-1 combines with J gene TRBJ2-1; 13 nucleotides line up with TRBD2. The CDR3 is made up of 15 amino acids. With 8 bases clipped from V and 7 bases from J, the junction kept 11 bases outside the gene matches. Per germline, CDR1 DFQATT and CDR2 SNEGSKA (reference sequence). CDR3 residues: CSSSPGLAGTNEQFF. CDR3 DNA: TGCAGTAGTTCTCCGGGACTAGCGGGGACGAATGAGCAGTTCTTC.

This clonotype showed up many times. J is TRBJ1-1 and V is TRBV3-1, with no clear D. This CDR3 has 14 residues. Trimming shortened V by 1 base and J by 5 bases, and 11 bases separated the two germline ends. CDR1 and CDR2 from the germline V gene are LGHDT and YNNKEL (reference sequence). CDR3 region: CASSQVGKGTEAFF. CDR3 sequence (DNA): TGTGCCAGCAGCCAAGTAGGGAAAGGGACTGAAGCTTTCTTT.

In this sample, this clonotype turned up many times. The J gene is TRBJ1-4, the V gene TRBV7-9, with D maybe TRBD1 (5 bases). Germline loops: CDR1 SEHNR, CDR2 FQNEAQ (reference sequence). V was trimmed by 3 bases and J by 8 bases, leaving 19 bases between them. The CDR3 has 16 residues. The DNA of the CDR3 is TGTGCCAGCAGCTTTTCGGGGGTCGCGACAAGAGAAAAACTGTTTTTT. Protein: CASSFSGVATREKLFF.

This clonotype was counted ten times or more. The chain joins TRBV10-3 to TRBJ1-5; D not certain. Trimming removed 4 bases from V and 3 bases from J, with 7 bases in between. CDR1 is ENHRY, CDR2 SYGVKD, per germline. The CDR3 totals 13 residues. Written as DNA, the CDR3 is TGTGCCATCAGTGGACAAATCAATCAGCCCCAGCATTTT. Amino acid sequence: CAISGQINQPQHF.

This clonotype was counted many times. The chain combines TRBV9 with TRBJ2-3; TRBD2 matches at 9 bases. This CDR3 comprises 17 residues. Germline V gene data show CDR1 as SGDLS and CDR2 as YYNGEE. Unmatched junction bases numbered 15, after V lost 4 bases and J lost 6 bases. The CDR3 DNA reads TGTGCCAGCAGCCCCTCGAGGGTGGGGCTAGCGGGGGATACGCAGTATTTT. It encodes CASSPSRVGLAGDTQYF.

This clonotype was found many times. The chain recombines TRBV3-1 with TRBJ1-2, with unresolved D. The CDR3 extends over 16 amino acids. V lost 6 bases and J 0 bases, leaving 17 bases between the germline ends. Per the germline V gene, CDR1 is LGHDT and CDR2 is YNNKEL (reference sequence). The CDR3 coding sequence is TGTGCCAGCAGTTACGGAGCAGCTACTCCTAACTATGGCTACACCTTC. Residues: CASSYGAATPNYGYTF.